This T cell receptor (beta chain) was identified during a study of blood T cell repertoires in COVID-19. Overall study context: Samples came from the United States, Italy and Spain, spanning acute and convalescent COVID-19.

CDR3 length equals 16 residues. Germline CDR1 is MNHEY and CDR2 is SVGAGI. V was clipped by 4 bases and J by 5 bases, with 15 bases between them. The data were produced by immunoSEQ multiplex PCR, yet TCRdb's version contains in-frame clones alone and is incomplete. The sample holds around 190,000 clones, about 86% seen once. The clonotype comes from a woman aged 40 to 50 in a cohort exposed to, infected with or recovered from COVID-19 (not recorded which). Sequenced material: PBMCs or T cells enriched from blood (not recorded which). The chain carries TRBV6-5 and TRBJ1-6; possibly TRBD1 for D (6 bases). CDR3 nucleotides: TGTGCCAGCAGTTTCGAACCGGGACACAATAATTCACCCCTCCACTTT. This codes for CASSFEPGHNNSPLHF.